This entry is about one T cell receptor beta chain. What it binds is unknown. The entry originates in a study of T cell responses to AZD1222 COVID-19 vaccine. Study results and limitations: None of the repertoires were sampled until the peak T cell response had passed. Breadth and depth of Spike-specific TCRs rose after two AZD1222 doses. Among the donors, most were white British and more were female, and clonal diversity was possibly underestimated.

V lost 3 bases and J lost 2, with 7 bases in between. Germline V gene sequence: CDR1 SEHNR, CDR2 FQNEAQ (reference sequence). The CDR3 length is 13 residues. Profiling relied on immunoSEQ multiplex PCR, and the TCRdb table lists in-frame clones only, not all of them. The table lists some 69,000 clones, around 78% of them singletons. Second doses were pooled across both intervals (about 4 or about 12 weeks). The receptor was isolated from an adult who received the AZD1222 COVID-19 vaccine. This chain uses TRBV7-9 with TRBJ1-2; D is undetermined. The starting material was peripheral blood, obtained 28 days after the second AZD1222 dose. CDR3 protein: CASSFEDNYGYTF. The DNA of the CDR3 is TGTGCCAGCAGCTTCGAGGACAACTATGGCTACACCTTC.